These 8 T cell receptor beta chains originate from one sample sequenced in a study of T cells after yellow fever vaccination. Using its own MiXCR run on the 5' RACE reads, TCRdb lists one record per CDR3 protein. The table includes 300,000 to 400,000 distinct CDR3 sequences, roughly an eighth detected once. Sequencing used CD4+ T cells sorted from PBMCs, obtained 15 days after the yellow fever booster vaccination. The source of these receptors is a man in his late teens or twenties who received the YFV17D yellow fever vaccine.

V is TRBV5-6 and J is TRBJ1-2; perhaps TRBD1 as D (6 bases). V was trimmed by 3 bases and J by 8 bases, leaving 17 bases between them. The CDR3 contains 14 residues. Germline lookup yields CDR1 SGHDT and CDR2 YYEEEE. This CDR3 is CASSSGWGALGYTF. CDR3 coding DNA: TGTGCCAGCAGCTCGGGCTGGGGGGCGCTCGGCTACACCTTC.

This clonotype was picked up a small number of times. The CDR3, as DNA: TGTGCCAGCAGTCGACTAGCGGGGGGGCTCAATGAGCAGTTCTTC. It specifies CASSRLAGGLNEQFF. The rearrangement joins TRBV6-5 to TRBJ2-1; 14 nucleotides align to TRBD2. CDR3 size: 15 residues. Per germline, CDR1 MNHEY and CDR2 SVGAGI. The trim removed 5 bases at V and 6 bases at J, leaving 3 bases unmatched.

CDR3 bases: TGTGCCAGCAGCGCCCACTTCCGACTAGCGGGGGGCCGGAGCACAGATACGCAGTATTTT. Translation: CASSAHFRLAGGRSTDTQYF. The rearrangement uses TRBV7-9 and TRBJ2-3, with TRBD2 identical over 13 bases. The germline gives CDR1 SEHNR, CDR2 FQNEAQ (reference sequence). The CDR3 covers 20 residues. V gave up 5 bases and J gave up 0 bases; unmatched junction bases: 14.

The sample holds a few counts of this clonotype. The chain links TRBV2 to TRBJ2-4; 9 nucleotides agree with TRBD1. V lost 6 bases and J lost 0; bases outside the gene matches: 15. The V gene's germline CDR1 is SNHLY and CDR2 FYNNEI. The CDR3 consists of 19 residues. CDR3 sequence: CASRRPTGTGYLAKNIQYF. The CDR3 bases are TGTGCCAGCAGAAGACCGACCGGGACAGGGTACTTAGCCAAAAACATTCAGTACTTC.

This clonotype was seen a handful of times. This chain uses TRBV27 with TRBJ1-5; D possibly corresponds to TRBD1 (5 bases). The V end was cut by 3 bases, the J end by 3 bases, with 18 bases between. There are 17 residues in the CDR3. The germline V gene encodes CDR1 MNHEY and CDR2 SMNVEV (reference sequence). CDR3 DNA: TGTGCCAGCAGTTTCCCGGGACCCAAAAGGATCAATCAGCCCCAGCATTTT. It translates to CASSFPGPKRINQPQHF.

The V call is TRBV27, the J call TRBJ1-6; D remains ambiguous. V dropped 6 bases and J dropped 9 bases, with 18 bases sitting between them. Germline CDR1 reads MNHEY; CDR2 reads SMNVEV (reference sequence). This CDR3 has 15 amino acids. CDR3 region: CASSSGREGSSPLHF. CDR3 DNA sequence: TGTGCCAGCAGCAGCGGACGGGAAGGCAGTTCACCCCTCCACTTT.

V usage is TRBV7-8 and J usage is TRBJ2-3, with unresolved D. The germline V gene has CDR1 SGHVS and CDR2 FQNEAQ. With 2 bases removed from V and 2 bases from J, the gap between germline ends came to 11 bases. CDR3 length: 15 amino acids. The CDR3 DNA reads as TGTGCCAGCAGCTTACAATCTGGGCCCACAGATACGCAGTATTTT. Amino acid sequence: CASSLQSGPTDTQYF.

In this sample, this clonotype turned up a few times. This sequence joins TRBV6-1 and TRBJ2-3, with TRBD2 identical over 9 bases. The CDR3 loop spans 16 amino acids. From germline, CDR1 is MNHNS and CDR2 SASEGT. V was pared by 4 bases and J by 3 bases, with 8 bases of the junction left unmatched. The CDR3 protein is CASSGAGGRGTDTQYF. DNA for the CDR3: TGTGCCAGCAGTGGAGCGGGGGGCCGGGGGACAGATACGCAGTATTTT.